This entry lists 16 T cell receptor beta chains sequenced from one sample in a study of blood T cell repertoires in COVID-19. Some clones are missing from TCRdb's copy, which holds only in-frame ones; the method was immunoSEQ multiplex PCR. The repertoire consists of about 120,000 clones, with approximately 90% occurring once and the leading ten covering roughly 1.9%. Sequenced sample: peripheral blood. Receptors were obtained from a human donor with active COVID-19. The donor label of this sample is uncertain.

This chain uses TRBV12-5 with TRBJ2-7; perhaps TRBD1 as D (6 bases). CDR1 and CDR2 from the germline V gene are LGHNT and FRNRAP. With 0 bases removed from V and 6 bases from J, the gap between germline ends came to 6 bases. The CDR3 is 12 amino acids. Here the CDR3 DNA reads TGTGCTAGTGGTTTGGTAGGGGGCGAGCAGTACTTC. Protein: CASGLVGGEQYF.

The rearrangement uses TRBV6-1 and TRBJ1-1; 12 bases are shared with TRBD1. The CDR3 length is 16 residues. Unmatched junction bases numbered 3, after V lost 4 bases and J lost 0 bases. Germline assignment: CDR1 MNHNS and CDR2 SASEGT. CDR3 DNA sequence: TGTGCCAGCAGTGGCGGGACAGGGGGCTTGAACACTGAAGCTTTCTTT. It translates to CASSGGTGGLNTEAFF.

V gene TRBV28 combines with J gene TRBJ1-2, with TRBD1 identical over 8 bases. The CDR3 extends over 14 amino acids. Trimming removed 4 bases from V and 3 bases from J; junction bases left unmatched: 4. Looked up from germline, CDR1 is MDHEN and CDR2 is SYDVKM. The DNA of the CDR3 is TGTGCCAGCAGTTCGACAGGGGTTTACTATGGCTACACCTTC. Amino acids: CASSSTGVYYGYTF.

J is TRBJ2-7 and V is TRBV5-5, with 10 nucleotides matching TRBD1. The CDR3 extends over 16 amino acids. CDR1 is SGHKS and CDR2 is YYEKEE in the germline V gene (reference sequence). The V segment lost 0 bases and the J segment 4 bases; nucleotides outside the gene matches: 7. For the CDR3, the DNA is TGTGCCAGCAGCTTGGCCTTCGGGACAGGGGTATACGAGCAGTACTTC. It specifies CASSLAFGTGVYEQYF.

This sequence joins TRBV15 and TRBJ1-2, with D possibly matching TRBD1 (6 bases). V lost 5 bases to trimming and J lost 8 bases, with 21 bases between them. There are 15 residues in the CDR3. Germline lookup yields CDR1 LNHNV and CDR2 YYDKDF (reference sequence). The DNA for the CDR3 is TGTGCCACCAGCGGGGAGTATACAGGGTCAGACGGCTACACCTTC. The encoded protein is CATSGEYTGSDGYTF.

The rearrangement links TRBV5-4 to TRBJ2-2; TRBD1 is a possible D gene (5 bases). This CDR3 is 13 amino acids long. The V gene's germline CDR1 is SGHNT and CDR2 YYREEE (reference sequence). Trimming took off 4 bases at V and 6 bases at J, with 10 bases between the two ends. CDR3 sequence: CASSPWGAGELFF. In DNA, the CDR3 is TGTGCCAGCAGCCCTTGGGGCGCCGGGGAGCTGTTTTTT.

The chain employs TRBV6-5 and TRBJ1-4, with unresolved D. Trimming left V 6 bases short and J 7 bases short, with 15 bases between. This CDR3 has 14 amino acids. Germline V gene lookup returns CDR1 MNHEY and CDR2 SVGAGI. CDR3 in DNA: TGTGCCAGCAGAGCCAGACTAGGCTTTGAAAAACTGTTTTTT. Protein sequence: CASRARLGFEKLFF.

V is TRBV7-8 and J is TRBJ2-3, with 11 bases matching TRBD2. The CDR3 totals 16 residues. The germline V gene has CDR1 SGHVS and CDR2 FQNEAQ. V lost 4 bases to trimming and J lost 5 bases; unmatched junction nucleotides: 8. The CDR3 is CASSSLAGGLRDTQYF. For the CDR3, the DNA is TGTGCCAGCAGCTCCTTAGCGGGGGGGCTTAGAGATACGCAGTATTTT.

This clone has just one count. The rearrangement links TRBV6-2 or TRBV6-3 to TRBJ2-7, with 8 bases that match TRBD1. The J segment lost 1 base and the V segment lost 0 bases, leaving 5 bases of the junction unmatched. The CDR3 is made up of 16 amino acids. In germline, CDR1 is MNHEY, CDR2 SVGEGT. The CDR3 reads CASSYSIRTGSYEQYF. In nucleotides, the CDR3 is TGTGCCAGCAGTTACTCGATCAGGACAGGGTCCTACGAGCAGTACTTC.

This clone was seen once. This chain links TRBV12-3 or TRBV12-4 with TRBJ1-2; D gene unclear. V dropped 3 bases and J dropped 6 bases, with 11 bases sitting between them. The CDR3 sequence is 13 residues long. This CDR3 is CASSFGGRDGYTF. DNA of the CDR3: TGTGCCAGCAGTTTCGGAGGTCGGGATGGCTACACCTTC.

V is TRBV21-1 and J is TRBJ2-4; the listed D gene, TRBD2, was not tested against the DNA. TRBV21-1 is marked as a pseudogene. This CDR3 region has 15 residues. This CDR3 is CASSKGLAGPNIQYF. In nucleotides, the CDR3 is TGTGCCAGCAGCAAAGGACTAGCGGGCCCAAACATTCAGTACTTC.

The chain is built from TRBV12-3 or TRBV12-4 and TRBJ2-7; no clear D. This CDR3 spans 13 amino acids. V shed 3 bases and J shed 1 base, with 7 bases lying between them. The CDR3 reads CASSFASSYEQYF. The CDR3 bases are TGTGCCAGCAGTTTTGCGAGTTCCTACGAGCAGTACTTC.

The J gene is TRBJ2-1, the V gene TRBV9; perhaps TRBD2 as D (6 bases). Germline CDR1 is SGDLS and CDR2 is YYNGEE. V was pared by 0 bases and J by 0 bases, with 22 bases between. This CDR3 spans 20 amino acids. Written as DNA, the CDR3 is TGTGCCAGCAGCGTAGAAGGGAGGTGGCGGACGATTAGCTCCTACAATGAGCAGTTCTTC. It is translated as CASSVEGRWRTISSYNEQFF.

V and J are TRBV5-8 and TRBJ2-3; TRBD2 agrees at 11 bases. The CDR3 sequence is 16 residues long. The junction had 3 bases not matched to a gene; V was cut back by 0 bases and J by 3 bases. CDR1 is SGHTS, CDR2 YDEGEE, per germline. CDR3 residues: CASSLEASGGTDTQYF. The CDR3 DNA is TGTGCCAGCAGCTTGGAGGCTAGCGGGGGGACAGATACGCAGTATTTT.

This clone was seen only once. This chain connects TRBV6-2 or TRBV6-3 to TRBJ1-5; D might be TRBD1 (5 bases). V was pared by 4 bases and J by 0 bases, with 13 bases between. CDR3 size: 16 residues. Germline-derived CDR1 and CDR2 are MNHEY and SVGEGT. The CDR3 sequence is CASSSGRGSSNQPQHF. The CDR3 DNA reads as TGTGCCAGCAGTTCGGGTAGGGGAAGTAGCAATCAGCCCCAGCATTTT.

The chain employs TRBV15 and TRBJ1-1, with 7 positions matching TRBD1. The CDR3 is made up of 14 amino acids. The junction had 4 bases not matched to a gene; V was cut back by 2 bases and J by 4 bases. CDR1 LNHNV and CDR2 YYDKDF come from the germline V gene (reference sequence). CDR3 residues: CATSRPGGLTEAFF. The DNA of the CDR3 is TGTGCCACCAGCAGACCAGGGGGTCTCACTGAAGCTTTCTTT.